This is a list of T cell receptor beta chains from one sample in a study of T-cell memory formation after mild COVID-19. TCRdb itself ran the 5' RACE reads through MiXCR, one entry per CDR3 protein. The table lists a few hundred thousand distinct CDR3 sequences, 7% to 10% of them singletons, with about 20% in the top ten. The material sequenced was PBMCs or a T cell subset sorted from them (not recorded which). The receptors were sampled from a man aged 18 to 29 who had mild COVID-19 (a few samples of this study predate the infection). Cell type and time point are not known. CDR3s include the opening cysteine and the closing phenylalanine or tryptophan. A D gene is named only where the DNA matches it firmly. Clone size appears in some rows only: once, few, many, or a class for an expanded clone.

CDR3aa: CASSAGLAASYEQYF
CDR3nt: TGTGCCAGCAGTGCCGGACTAGCGGCCTCCTACGAGCAGTACTTC
v_gene: TRBV2
j_gene: TRBJ2-7
d_gene: TRBD2
abundance: few

CDR3aa: CASSVGTGRGEQFF
CDR3nt: TGTGCCAGCAGCGTAGGGACAGGGAGAGGGGAGCAGTTCTTC
v_gene: TRBV9
j_gene: TRBJ2-1
d_gene: TRBD1
abundance: many

CDR3aa: CAISEGTGSQPQHF
CDR3nt: TGTGCCATCAGTGAGGGGACAGGGAGCCAGCCCCAGCATTTT
v_gene: TRBV10-3
j_gene: TRBJ1-5
d_gene: TRBD1
abundance: NA

CDR3aa: CASSQSDRGTSGANVLTF
CDR3nt: TGCGCCAGCAGCCAATCGGATAGAGGGACATCTGGGGCCAACGTCCTGACTTTC
v_gene: TRBV4-3
j_gene: TRBJ2-6
d_gene: NA
abundance: many

CDR3aa: CASSWGLDEQFF
CDR3nt: TGTGCCAGCAGCTGGGGACTAGATGAGCAGTTCTTC
v_gene: TRBV5-6
j_gene: TRBJ2-1
d_gene: TRBD2
abundance: many

CDR3aa: CSAREGWSSYNEQFF
CDR3nt: TGCAGTGCTAGAGAAGGGTGGAGCTCCTACAATGAGCAGTTCTTC
v_gene: TRBV20-1
j_gene: TRBJ2-1
d_gene: NA
abundance: NA

CDR3aa: CSAAGRADTDTQYF
CDR3nt: TGCAGTGCCGCCGGCAGGGCAGACACAGATACGCAGTATTTT
v_gene: TRBV20-1
j_gene: TRBJ2-3
d_gene: NA
abundance: few

CDR3aa: CASREGMDTEAFF
CDR3nt: TGTGCCAGCCGGGAGGGGATGGACACTGAAGCTTTCTTT
v_gene: TRBV7-3
j_gene: TRBJ1-1
d_gene: NA
abundance: few

CDR3aa: CASSSGFSYEQYF
CDR3nt: TGTGCCAGCAGTTCGGGGTTCTCCTACGAGCAGTACTTC
v_gene: TRBV12-3/TRBV12-4
j_gene: TRBJ2-7
d_gene: NA
abundance: NA

CDR3aa: CASSGGYQETQYF
CDR3nt: TGTGCCAGCTCGGGCGGGTACCAAGAGACCCAGTACTTC
v_gene: TRBV18
j_gene: TRBJ2-5
d_gene: NA
abundance: few

CDR3aa: CSVVGRPSEAFF
CDR3nt: TGCAGCGTTGTGGGCCGACCCTCTGAAGCTTTCTTT
v_gene: TRBV29-1
j_gene: TRBJ1-1
d_gene: NA
abundance: few

CDR3aa: CASSSPGQGRVF
CDR3nt: TGCGCCAGCAGCTCACCGGGACAGGGAAGGGTTTTT
v_gene: TRBV5-1
j_gene: TRBJ2-3
d_gene: TRBD1
abundance: few

CDR3aa: CASSWTGGWETQYF
CDR3nt: TGTGCCAGCAGCTGGACAGGGGGCTGGGAGACCCAGTACTTC
v_gene: TRBV5-6
j_gene: TRBJ2-5
d_gene: TRBD1
abundance: NA

CDR3aa: CASSYSVAGGGQETQYF
CDR3nt: TGTGCCAGCAGTTACTCGGTCGCAGGCGGAGGCCAAGAGACCCAGTACTTC
v_gene: TRBV6-6
j_gene: TRBJ2-5
d_gene: NA
abundance: NA

CDR3aa: CASSYGAEAFF
CDR3nt: TGTGCCAGCAGTTACGGGGCTGAAGCTTTCTTT
v_gene: TRBV6-5
j_gene: TRBJ1-1
d_gene: NA
abundance: many

CDR3aa: CASSLGASGGSAYEQYF
CDR3nt: TGCGCCAGCAGCTTGGGGGCTAGCGGGGGGAGCGCCTACGAGCAGTACTTC
v_gene: TRBV5-1
j_gene: TRBJ2-7
d_gene: TRBD2
abundance: few

CDR3aa: CSARMSSGANVLTF
CDR3nt: TGCAGTGCTAGGATGAGCTCTGGGGCCAACGTCCTGACTTTC
v_gene: TRBV20-1
j_gene: TRBJ2-6
d_gene: NA
abundance: few

CDR3aa: CASSLGPIYEQYF
CDR3nt: TGTGCCAGCAGTCTGGGGCCCATCTACGAGCAGTACTTC
v_gene: TRBV12-3/TRBV12-4
j_gene: TRBJ2-7
d_gene: NA
abundance: few

CDR3aa: CASSPPTGGYNSPLHF
CDR3nt: TGTGCCAGCAGCCCGCCGACAGGGGGCTATAATTCACCCCTCCACTTT
v_gene: TRBV7-9
j_gene: TRBJ1-6
d_gene: TRBD1
abundance: NA

CDR3aa: CAIGLAGSSYNEQFF
CDR3nt: TGTGCCATCGGACTAGCGGGGAGCTCCTACAATGAGCAGTTCTTC
v_gene: TRBV10-3
j_gene: TRBJ2-1
d_gene: TRBD2
abundance: few

CDR3aa: CASSPPGAGELFF
CDR3nt: TGCGCCAGCAGCCCCCCAGGAGCCGGGGAGCTGTTTTTT
v_gene: TRBV5-1
j_gene: TRBJ2-2
d_gene: NA
abundance: NA

CDR3aa: CASSRGPSGENTGELFF
CDR3nt: TGTGCCAGTAGTAGGGGTCCTAGCGGGGAGAACACCGGGGAGCTGTTTTTT
v_gene: TRBV19
j_gene: TRBJ2-2
d_gene: TRBD2
abundance: few

CDR3aa: CAAQGGVPGELFF
CDR3nt: TGTGCCGCACAGGGTGGGGTACCCGGGGAGCTGTTTTTT
v_gene: TRBV12-3/TRBV12-4
j_gene: TRBJ2-2
d_gene: NA
abundance: NA

CDR3aa: CASSRTGDGIADTQYF
CDR3nt: TGCGCCAGCAGCCGCACAGGGGACGGTATCGCAGATACGCAGTATTTT
v_gene: TRBV5-1
j_gene: TRBJ2-3
d_gene: TRBD1
abundance: many

CDR3aa: CASSPIGGRDEQYF
CDR3nt: TGCGCCAGCAGTCCGATTGGGGGGCGCGACGAGCAGTACTTC
v_gene: TRBV5-1
j_gene: TRBJ2-7
d_gene: NA
abundance: NA

CDR3aa: CASSGRAALNQPQHF
CDR3nt: TGTGCCAGCTCGGGTCGGGCAGCTCTCAATCAGCCCCAGCATTTT
v_gene: TRBV6-1
j_gene: TRBJ1-5
d_gene: NA
abundance: NA

CDR3aa: CASSYRPEGPRTDTQYF
CDR3nt: TGTGCCAGCAGTTACCGTCCTGAGGGGCCACGCACAGATACGCAGTATTTT
v_gene: TRBV6-2/TRBV6-3
j_gene: TRBJ2-3
d_gene: NA
abundance: many

CDR3aa: CASSQDSGIREKLFF
CDR3nt: TGCGCCAGCAGCCAAGACTCGGGTATTCGTGAAAAACTGTTTTTT
v_gene: TRBV4-1
j_gene: TRBJ1-4
d_gene: NA
abundance: NA

CDR3aa: CASSLDTVDYGYTF
CDR3nt: TGTGCCAGCAGCTTAGATACGGTAGACTATGGCTACACCTTC
v_gene: TRBV7-2
j_gene: TRBJ1-2
d_gene: NA
abundance: few

CDR3aa: CASTSRGADEQFF
CDR3nt: TGTGCCAGCACTTCACGGGGGGCTGATGAGCAGTTCTTC
v_gene: TRBV11-2
j_gene: TRBJ2-1
d_gene: NA
abundance: few

CDR3aa: CATSSRVSPLHF
CDR3nt: TGTGCCACGTCCTCTCGGGTTTCACCCCTCCACTTT
v_gene: TRBV6-5
j_gene: TRBJ1-6
d_gene: NA
abundance: NA